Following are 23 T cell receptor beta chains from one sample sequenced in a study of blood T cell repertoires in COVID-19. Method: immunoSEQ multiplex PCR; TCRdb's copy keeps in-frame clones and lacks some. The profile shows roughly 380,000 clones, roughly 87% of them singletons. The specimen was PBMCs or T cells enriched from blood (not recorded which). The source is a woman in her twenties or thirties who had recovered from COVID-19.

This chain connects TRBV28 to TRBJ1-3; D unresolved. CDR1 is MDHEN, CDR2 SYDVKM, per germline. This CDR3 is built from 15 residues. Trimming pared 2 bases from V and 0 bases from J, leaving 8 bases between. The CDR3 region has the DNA TGTGCCAGCAGTTTAGGCGGCAGCTCTGGAAACACCATATATTTT. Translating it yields CASSLGGSSGNTIYF.

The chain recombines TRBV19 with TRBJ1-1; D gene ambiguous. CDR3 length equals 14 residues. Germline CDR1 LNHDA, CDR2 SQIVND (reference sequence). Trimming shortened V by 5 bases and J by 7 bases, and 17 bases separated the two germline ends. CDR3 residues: CASSSPYPIDEAFF. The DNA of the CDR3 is TGTGCCAGTAGTTCACCTTACCCCATAGATGAAGCTTTCTTT. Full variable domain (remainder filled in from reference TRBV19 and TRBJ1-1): DGGITQSPKYLFRKEGQNVTLSCEQNLNHDAMYWYRQDPGQGLRLIYYSQIVNDFQKGDIAEGYSVSREKKESFPLTVTSAQKNPTAFYLCASSSPYPIDEAFFGQGTRLTVV.

The CDR3 DNA sequence: TGCAGTGCTAGTTCCGGGACAGGGGGCGGGGTGGCTGAAGCTTTCTTT. Encoded protein: CSASSGTGGGVAEAFF. This rearrangement joins TRBV20-1 to TRBJ1-1, with 12 bases aligning to TRBD1. V lost 3 bases, J lost 6 bases, and 11 bases stayed unmatched. Germline CDR1 DFQATT, CDR2 SNEGSKA (reference sequence). The CDR3 sequence is 16 residues long.

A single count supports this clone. CDR3 loop: CASSPEGGLGEKLFF. DNA for the CDR3: TGCGCCAGCAGCCCCGAGGGAGGGCTGGGTGAAAAACTGTTTTTT. The chain combines TRBV5-1 with TRBJ1-4, with no clear D. Trimming cost V 4 bases and J 7 bases, with 17 bases left between them. This CDR3 is 15 amino acids long. Germline values: CDR1 SGHRS, CDR2 YFSETQ.

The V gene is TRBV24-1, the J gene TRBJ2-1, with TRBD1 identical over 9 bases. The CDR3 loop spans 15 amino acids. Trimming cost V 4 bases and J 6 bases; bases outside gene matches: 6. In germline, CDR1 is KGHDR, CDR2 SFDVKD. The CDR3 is CATSDPTGGSNEQFF. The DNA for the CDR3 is TGTGCCACCAGTGACCCGACAGGGGGGAGCAATGAGCAGTTCTTC.

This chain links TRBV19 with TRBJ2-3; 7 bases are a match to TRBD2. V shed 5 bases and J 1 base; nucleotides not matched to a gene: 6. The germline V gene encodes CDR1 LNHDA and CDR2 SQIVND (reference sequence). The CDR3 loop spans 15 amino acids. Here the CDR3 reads CASSLSSGGTDTQYF. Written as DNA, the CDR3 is TGTGCCAGTAGTTTATCTAGCGGCGGCACAGATACGCAGTATTTT. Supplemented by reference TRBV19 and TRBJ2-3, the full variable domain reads DGGITQSPKYLFRKEGQNVTLSCEQNLNHDAMYWYRQDPGQGLRLIYYSQIVNDFQKGDIAEGYSVSREKKESFPLTVTSAQKNPTAFYLCASSLSSGGTDTQYFGPGTRLTVL.

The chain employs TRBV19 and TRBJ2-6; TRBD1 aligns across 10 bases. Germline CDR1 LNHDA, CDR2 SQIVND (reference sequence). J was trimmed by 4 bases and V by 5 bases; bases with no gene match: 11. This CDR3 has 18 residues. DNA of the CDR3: TGTGCCAGTAGTCTGCGACAGGGGGCCTCTCTGGGGGCCAACGTCCTGACTTTC. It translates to CASSLRQGASLGANVLTF.

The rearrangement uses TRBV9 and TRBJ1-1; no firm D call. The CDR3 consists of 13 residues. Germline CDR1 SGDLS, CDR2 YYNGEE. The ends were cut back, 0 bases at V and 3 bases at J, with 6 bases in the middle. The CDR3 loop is CASSVVEHTEAFF. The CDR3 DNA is TGTGCCAGCAGCGTAGTAGAGCACACTGAAGCTTTCTTT. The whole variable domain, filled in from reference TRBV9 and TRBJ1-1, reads DSGVTQTPKHLITATGQRVTLRCSPRSGDLSVYWYQQSLDQGLQFLIQYYNGEERAKGNILERFSAQQFPDLHSELNLSSLELGDSALYFCASSVVEHTEAFFGQGTRLTVV.

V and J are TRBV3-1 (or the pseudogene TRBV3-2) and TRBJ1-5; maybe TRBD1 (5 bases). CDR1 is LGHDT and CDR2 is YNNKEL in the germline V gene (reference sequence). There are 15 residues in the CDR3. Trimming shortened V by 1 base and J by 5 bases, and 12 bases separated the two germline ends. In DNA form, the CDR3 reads TGTGCCAGCAGCCAAGGAGGTGGGGCTTATCAGCCCCAGCATTTT. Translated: CASSQGGGAYQPQHF.

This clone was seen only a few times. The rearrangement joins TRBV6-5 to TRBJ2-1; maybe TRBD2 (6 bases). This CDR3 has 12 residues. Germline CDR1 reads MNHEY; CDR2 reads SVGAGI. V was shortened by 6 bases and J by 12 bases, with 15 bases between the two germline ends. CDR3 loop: CASSSGTRAQFF. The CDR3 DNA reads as TGTGCCAGCAGCTCTGGGACTCGCGCGCAGTTCTTC.

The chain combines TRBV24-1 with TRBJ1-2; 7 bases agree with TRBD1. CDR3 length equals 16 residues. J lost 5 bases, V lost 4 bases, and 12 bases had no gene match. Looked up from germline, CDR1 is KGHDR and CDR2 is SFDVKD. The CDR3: CATSDPVREGAYGYTF. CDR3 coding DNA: TGTGCCACCAGTGACCCTGTTCGTGAGGGGGCATATGGCTACACCTTC.

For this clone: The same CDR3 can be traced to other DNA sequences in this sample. CDR3 coding DNA: TGTGCCTGGAGTGTACAGGGCAATCAGCCCCAGCATTTT. Amino acid sequence: CAWSVQGNQPQHF. The rearrangement uses TRBV30 and TRBJ1-5; D perhaps matches TRBD1 (5 bases). This CDR3 has 13 residues. Looked up from germline, CDR1 is GTSNPN and CDR2 is SVGIG (reference sequence). The V end was cut by 0 bases, the J end by 2 bases, with 5 bases between.

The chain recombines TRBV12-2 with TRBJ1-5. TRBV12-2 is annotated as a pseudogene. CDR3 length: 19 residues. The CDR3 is CASRLEACGVRKSNQPQHF. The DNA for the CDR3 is TGTGCAAGTCGCTTAGAGGCATGCGGGGTGAGGAAGAGCAATCAGCCCCAGCATTTT.

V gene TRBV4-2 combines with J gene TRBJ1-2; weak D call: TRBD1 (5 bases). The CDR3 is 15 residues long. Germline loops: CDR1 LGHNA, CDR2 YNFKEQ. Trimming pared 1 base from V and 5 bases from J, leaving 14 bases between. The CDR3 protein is CASSQASPGVYGYTF. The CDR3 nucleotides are TGTGCCAGCAGCCAAGCGAGTCCGGGGGTGTATGGCTACACCTTC.

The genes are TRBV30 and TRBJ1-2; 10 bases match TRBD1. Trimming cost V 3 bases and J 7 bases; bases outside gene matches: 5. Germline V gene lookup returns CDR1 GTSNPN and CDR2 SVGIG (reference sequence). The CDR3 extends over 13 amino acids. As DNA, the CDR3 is TGTGCCTGGAGCCCGGGACAGGGGCTTGGCTACACCTTC. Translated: CAWSPGQGLGYTF.

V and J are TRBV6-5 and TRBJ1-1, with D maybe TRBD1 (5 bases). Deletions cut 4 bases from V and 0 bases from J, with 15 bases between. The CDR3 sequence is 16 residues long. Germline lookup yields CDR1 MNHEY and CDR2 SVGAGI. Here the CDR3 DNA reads TGTGCCAGCAGTTGGGTACAGGCTATTATGAACACTGAAGCTTTCTTT. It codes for CASSWVQAIMNTEAFF.

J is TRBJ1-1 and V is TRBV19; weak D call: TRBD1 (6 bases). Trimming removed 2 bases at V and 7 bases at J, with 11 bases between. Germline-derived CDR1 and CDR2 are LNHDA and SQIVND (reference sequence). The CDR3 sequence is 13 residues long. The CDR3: CASSIIGTSEAFF. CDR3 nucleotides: TGTGCCAGTAGTATAATAGGGACAAGTGAAGCTTTCTTT.

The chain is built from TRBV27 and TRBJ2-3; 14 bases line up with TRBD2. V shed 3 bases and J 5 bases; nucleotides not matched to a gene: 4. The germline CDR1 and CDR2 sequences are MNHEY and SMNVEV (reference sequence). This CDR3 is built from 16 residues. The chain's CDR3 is CASSLSGTSGGDTQYF. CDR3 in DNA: TGTGCCAGCAGTTTGTCCGGGACTAGCGGGGGAGATACGCAGTATTTT.

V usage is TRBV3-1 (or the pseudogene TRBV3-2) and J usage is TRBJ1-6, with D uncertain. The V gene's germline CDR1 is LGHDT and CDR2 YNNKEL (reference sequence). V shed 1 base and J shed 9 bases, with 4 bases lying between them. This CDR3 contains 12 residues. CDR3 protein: CASSQAGSPLHF. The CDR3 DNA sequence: TGTGCCAGCAGCCAAGCCGGTTCACCCCTCCACTTT.

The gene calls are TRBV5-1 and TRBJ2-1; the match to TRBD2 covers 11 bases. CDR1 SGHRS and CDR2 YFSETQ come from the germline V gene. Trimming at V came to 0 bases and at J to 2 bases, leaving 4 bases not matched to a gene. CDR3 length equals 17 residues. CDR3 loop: CASSLGTSGSPYNEQFF. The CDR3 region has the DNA TGCGCCAGCAGCTTGGGAACTAGCGGGAGCCCCTACAATGAGCAGTTCTTC. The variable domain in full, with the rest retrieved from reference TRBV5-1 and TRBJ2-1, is KAGVTQTPRYLIKTRGQQVTLSCSPISGHRSVSWYQQTPGQGLQFLFEYFSETQRNKGNFPGRFSGRQFSNSRSEMNVSTLELGDSALYLCASSLGTSGSPYNEQFFGPGTRLTVL.

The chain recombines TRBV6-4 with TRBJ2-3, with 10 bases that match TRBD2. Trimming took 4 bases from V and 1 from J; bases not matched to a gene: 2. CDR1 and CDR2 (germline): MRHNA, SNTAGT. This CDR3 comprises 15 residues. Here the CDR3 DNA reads TGTGCCAGCAGTGTGCTAGCGGGGGGCACAGATACGCAGTATTTT. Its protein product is CASSVLAGGTDTQYF.

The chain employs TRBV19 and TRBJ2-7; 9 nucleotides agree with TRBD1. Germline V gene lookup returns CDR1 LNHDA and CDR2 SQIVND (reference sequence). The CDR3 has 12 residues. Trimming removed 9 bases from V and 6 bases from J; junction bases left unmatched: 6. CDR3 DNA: TGTGCCAGCGGGACAGGGTTTGGCGAGCAGTACTTC. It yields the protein CASGTGFGEQYF. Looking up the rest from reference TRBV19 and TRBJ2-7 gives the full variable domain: DGGITQSPKYLFRKEGQNVTLSCEQNLNHDAMYWYRQDPGQGLRLIYYSQIVNDFQKGDIAEGYSVSREKKESFPLTVTSAQKNPTAFYLCASGTGFGEQYFGPGTRLTVT.

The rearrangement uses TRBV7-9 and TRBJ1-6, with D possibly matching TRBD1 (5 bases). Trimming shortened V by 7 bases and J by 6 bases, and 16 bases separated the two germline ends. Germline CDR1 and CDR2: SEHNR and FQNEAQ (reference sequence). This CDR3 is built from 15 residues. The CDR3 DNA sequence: TGTGCCAGCACCCCCCCAGGGATCAGTAATTCACCCCTCCACTTT. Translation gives CASTPPGISNSPLHF.